One and the same sample provided the 4 T cell receptor beta chains below, sequenced in a study of beta chain features in type 1 diabetes. As every portion of the isolated RNA was reverse transcribed, the sequencing read expressed TCRB transcripts. Data came from immunoSEQ multiplex PCR; TCRdb stores just in-frame clones and leaves some out. The sample shows about 150,000 clones, less than 9.5% of them seen only once. Source material: central memory CD4+ T cells from blood. These TCRs come from a man between 18 and 29 years old in good health.

In this sample, this clone turned up many times. The CDR3 protein is CASSLVRESTDTQYF. CDR3 coding DNA: TGTGCCAGCAGCTTAGTCCGGGAGAGCACAGATACGCAGTATTTT. The V and J genes are TRBV7-6 and TRBJ2-3; possible D gene TRBD2, 6 bases. This CDR3 spans 15 amino acids. Germline V gene sequence: CDR1 SGHVS, CDR2 FNYEAQ. The ends were cut back, 1 base at V and 0 bases at J, with 8 bases in the middle.

This clone occurred a few times. The V and J genes are TRBV7-2 and TRBJ2-7; D perhaps matches TRBD2 (5 bases). This CDR3 spans 12 amino acids. V lost 7 bases to trimming and J lost 4 bases, with 11 bases between them. Germline V gene data show CDR1 as SGHTA and CDR2 as FQGNSA. As DNA, the CDR3 is TGTGCCAGCACACGGGGTGCATACGAGCAGTACTTC. The encoded protein is CASTRGAYEQYF.

This clone occurred a few times. The chain carries TRBV30 and TRBJ1-6, with D possibly being TRBD1 (5 bases). V gave up 1 base and J gave up 7 bases, with 5 bases separating them. The CDR3 spans 12 residues. Germline V gives CDR1 GTSNPN, CDR2 SVGIG (reference sequence). The CDR3 DNA sequence: TGTGCCTGGAGTGCAGGGAATTCACCCCTCCACTTT. It yields the protein CAWSAGNSPLHF. The entire variable domain, with the rest obtained from reference TRBV30 and TRBJ1-6, is as follows: SQTIHQWPATLVQPVGSPLSLECTVEGTSNPNLYWYRQAAGRGLQLLFYSVGIGQISSEVPQNLSASRPQDRQFILSSKKLLLSDSGFYLCAWSAGNSPLHFGNGTRLTVT.

This clone was seen repeatedly, ten times or more. The chain uses TRBV29-1 and TRBJ1-1; D is undetermined. V was cut by 4 bases and J by 4 bases, with 7 bases left in between. Germline V gene lookup returns CDR1 SQVTM and CDR2 ANQGSEA. The CDR3 loop spans 11 amino acids. CDR3 nucleotide sequence: TGCAGCGTTGTCAGTCGCACTGAAGCTTTCTTT. Translation gives CSVVSRTEAFF. Full variable domain (remainder filled in from reference TRBV29-1 and TRBJ1-1): SAVISQKPSRDICQRGTSLTIQCQVDSQVTMMFWYRQQPGQSLTLIATANQGSEATYESGFVIDKFPISRPNLTFSTLTVSNMSPEDSSIYLCSVVSRTEAFFGQGTRLTVV.